The 4 T cell receptor beta chains below all came from one sample that was sequenced in a study of cytomegalovirus exposure and HLA in healthy donors. Researchers ran the PCR with 60 Vbeta and 13 Jbeta primers. Sequencing was performed with immunoSEQ multiplex PCR; in TCRdb, only in-frame clones are kept and a portion is missing. The sample has fewer than 85,000 clones, over 70% seen once. Source material: PBMCs. These receptors originate from a man in his late teens or twenties in good health and CMV-seropositive.

The chain employs TRBV5-6 and TRBJ1-2, with TRBD1 matching over 8 bases. The CDR3 has 13 residues. Trimming took 4 bases from V and 7 from J; bases not matched to a gene: 6. The germline V gene has CDR1 SGHDT and CDR2 YYEEEE. The CDR3 region is CASSLQGETGYTF. CDR3 coding DNA: TGTGCCAGCAGCCTACAGGGGGAGACTGGCTACACCTTC.

This chain connects TRBV2 to TRBJ1-1; a weak D match, TRBD1 (5 bases). V dropped 4 bases and J dropped 1 base, with 16 bases sitting between them. Per the germline V gene, CDR1 is SNHLY and CDR2 is FYNNEI. The CDR3 consists of 16 residues. CDR3 sequence (DNA): TGTGCCAGCAGTGGGGGCTCCGGGAGAGCGAACACTGAAGCTTTCTTT. It is translated as CASSGGSGRANTEAFF.

This clone came up once. V and J are TRBV29-1 and TRBJ2-7; D gene ambiguous. The germline gives CDR1 SQVTM, CDR2 ANQGSEA. The CDR3 is 13 amino acids. The V gene lost 6 bases and the J gene lost 2 bases, with 14 bases spanning the gap. CDR3 DNA sequence: TGCAGCGTCACACGTGACACGACCTACGAGCAGTACTTC. Residues: CSVTRDTTYEQYF.

The chain is built from TRBV4-1 and TRBJ1-3; D is undetermined. V was cut by 7 bases and J by 1 base, with 17 bases left in between. This CDR3 has 16 amino acids. Germline CDR1 reads MGHRA; CDR2 reads YSYEKL. In DNA form, the CDR3 reads TGCGCCAGCAACGACCCCGCAGGAAATTCTGGAAACACCATATATTTT. Translated, it gives CASNDPAGNSGNTIYF.